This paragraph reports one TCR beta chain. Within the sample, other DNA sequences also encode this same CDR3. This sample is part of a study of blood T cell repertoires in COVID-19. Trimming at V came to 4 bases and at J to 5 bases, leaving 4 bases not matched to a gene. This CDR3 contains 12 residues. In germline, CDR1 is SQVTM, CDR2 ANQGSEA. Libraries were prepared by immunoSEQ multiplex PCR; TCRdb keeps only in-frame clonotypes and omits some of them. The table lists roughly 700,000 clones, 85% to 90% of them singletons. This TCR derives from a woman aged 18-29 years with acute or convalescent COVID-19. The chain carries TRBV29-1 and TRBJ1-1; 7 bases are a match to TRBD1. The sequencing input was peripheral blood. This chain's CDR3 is CSVVRGWTEAFF. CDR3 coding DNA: TGCAGCGTTGTCAGGGGGTGGACTGAAGCTTTCTTT.